The present entry profiles one T cell receptor beta chain with its context. Generated by immunoSEQ multiplex PCR, the TCRdb table keeps only in-frame clones and is missing some. The repertoire consists of tens of thousands of clones, with approximately 92% occurring once and the leading ten covering roughly 20%. These data belong to a study of chemoradiotherapy in HPV16-positive cancers. Per the germline V gene, CDR1 is MNHEY and CDR2 is SMNVEV (reference sequence). Trimming pared 4 bases from V and 6 bases from J, leaving 16 bases between. The CDR3 covers 15 residues. This clonotype was sampled from a human donor with HPV-associated anogenital cancer. The sequencing used blood, collected from a patient who underwent chemoradiotherapy. The chain has TRBV27 and TRBJ2-1; D is possibly TRBD2 (7 bases). In nucleotides, the CDR3 is TGTGCCAGCAGTTCGGGACAAAGCGGGGTCAATGAGCAGTTCTTC. This codes for CASSSGQSGVNEQFF.